These T cell receptor beta chains were read from a single sample in a study of blood T cell repertoires in COVID-19. Assay used: immunoSEQ multiplex PCR; TCRdb lists only in-frame clones, some missing. The sample lists approximately 200,000 clones, about nine tenths occurring once. Sequences were obtained from peripheral blood. The source is a man aged 30 to 45 with COVID-19, enrolled during active disease. Each CDR3 is given with its conserved first and last residue. D genes are given only for firm matches. Expanded clones are given a class, and other clones once, few, many or no size at all.

>NA|TRBJ1-3|TRBV10-3|once
TGTGCCATCAGTGTCGGGGAAGGAAACACCATATATTTT
CAISVGEGNTIYF
>NA|TRBJ1-6|TRBV7-3|NA
TGTGCCAGCAGCTCCCCCGTCGAGGCAGGGAAGGGTTCACCCCTCCACTTT
CASSSPVEAGKGSPLHF
>NA|TRBJ1-4|TRBV14|NA
TGTGCCAGCAGCCATCCTCCCACAGGGACTAATGAAAAACTGTTTTTT
CASSHPPTGTNEKLFF
>TRBD1|TRBJ2-5|TRBV4-1|NA
TGCGCCAGCAGCCAAGTAATGAGACAGGGCGAACAAGAGACCCAGTACTTC
CASSQVMRQGEQETQYF
>NA|TRBJ1-2|TRBV4-3|NA
TGCGCCAGCAGCCAAGAACGGGGTTCGGGCTATGGCTACACCTTC
CASSQERGSGYGYTF
>NA|TRBJ1-1|TRBV7-2|NA
TGTGCCAGCAGCCTACTTTCAGGGTCTTACACTGAAGCTTTCTTT
CASSLLSGSYTEAFF
>NA|TRBJ2-1|TRBV11-3|NA
TGTGCCAGCAGCTACACCACCGCGGGGAATGAGCAGTTCTTC
CASSYTTAGNEQFF
>TRBD2|TRBJ2-5|TRBV9|NA
TGTGCCAGCAGCGGGGGACTAGCGGGTTTCAAAGAGACCCAGTACTTC
CASSGGLAGFKETQYF
>NA|TRBJ2-6|TRBV2|NA
TGTGCCAGCAGTGACGGGGTATCTGGGGCCAACGTCCTGACTTTC
CASSDGVSGANVLTF
>NA|TRBJ1-4|TRBV7-2|once
TGTGCCAGCAGTCCAGGGTTTAGGGGTAATGAAAAACTGTTTTTT
CASSPGFRGNEKLFF
>TRBD2|TRBJ2-3|TRBV5-6|NA
TGTGCCAGCAGCTTGGCGGGAGGGGCGATATCCACAGATACGCAGTATTTT
CASSLAGGAISTDTQYF
>NA|TRBJ1-1|TRBV5-5|NA
TGTGCCAGCAGCATCTCACAGGCCGGGGCTTTCTTT
CASSISQAGAFF
>NA|TRBJ1-1|TRBV7-6|NA
TGTGCCAGCAGCTTAGTCAGCTCGCAGGGTGAAGCTTTCTTT
CASSLVSSQGEAFF
>TRBD1|TRBJ1-5|TRBV2|NA
TGTGCCAGCAGCGACGACAGGGTAAGCAATCAGCCCCAGCATTTT
CASSDDRVSNQPQHF
>TRBD2|TRBJ2-1|TRBV4-2|NA
TGTGCCAGCAGCCAGGCGCTAGCGGGGGGGCGGAATGAGCAGTTCTTC
CASSQALAGGRNEQFF
>NA|TRBJ2-3|TRBV18|NA
TGTGCCAGCTCACAAGACAGTAGCACAGATACGCAGTATTTT
CASSQDSSTDTQYF
>NA|TRBJ1-3|TRBV6-1|NA
TGTGCCAGCAGTGAACCGAGAGGGATAGGAAACACCATATATTTT
CASSEPRGIGNTIYF
>TRBD2|TRBJ2-1|TRBV5-6|NA
TGTGCCAGCAGCTTGTTGAGCGGGAAAAGGTGGAACAATGAGCAGTTCTTC
CASSLLSGKRWNNEQFF